This T cell receptor beta chain was retrieved from a study of shared clonotypes between healthy human individuals. Study overall: The study used three CD4 naive, three CD4 memory, two CD8 naive and one CD8 memory plate per donor.

Study-wide results and caveats: Sampling covered blood only; tissue repertoires likely differ. It was anticipated that sequencing depth would influence how many clonotypes donors shared.

With regard to this clone: No antigen is known for it.

Assay used: immunoSEQ multiplex PCR; TCRdb lists only in-frame clones, some missing. The data contain millions of clones, 85% to 95% of them singletons. The investigators split CD4+ cells into a CD45RA+ naive subset and a CD45RA-negative memory subset. The CDR3 has 16 residues. Germline CDR1 KGHSH, CDR2 LQKENI. With V trimmed by 0 bases and J by 5 bases, 10 bases remained unmatched. This receptor was identified in a man aged 18 to 35 in good health. Sequenced: naive CD4+ T cells sorted from blood. Sample subset: CD45RA+ positively selected. This sequence joins TRBV18 and TRBJ2-7; 7 bases match TRBD1. The chain's CDR3 is CASSPPRVPQGDEQYF. CDR3 bases: TGTGCCAGCTCACCACCCCGAGTGCCCCAGGGGGACGAGCAGTACTTC.